This entry features one T cell receptor (beta chain) sequence. The clone's antigen remains unknown. Per-base qualities were not stored, and no clone one base away is much larger. This sample is part of a study of blood T cell repertoires in COVID-19 (TCRdb year 2020). Notes on the research overall: Samples from collaborators originated in the United States, Italy and Spain and spanned both the acute and convalescent phases of COVID-19. The prospective study material was composed of cDNA or gDNA derived from T cells, B-cell-depleted T cells, or PBMCs. Subjects who had been exposed to COVID-19, were actively infected with it, or had recovered from it provided the deeply sampled blood TCRbeta repertoires that made up the dataset. The repertoires were released in a freely available public database meant as a resource for research on the immune response to SARS-CoV-2. Samples were obtained from the ongoing ImmuneRACE study (first 160 participants) and from 950 to 1,500 subjects provided by 6 global collaborators. Nearly every sample came with metadata listing a de-identified subject ID, COVID-19 status, age in years and sex. Where available, HLA class I and class II types were obtained from metadata supplied by the sample provider rather than from assay-based typing.

Results and caveats for the whole study, not just this receptor: The quantity of clinical and demographic metadata differed by source and by participant and was supplied without curation.

The germline V end is reduced by 2 bases and the J end by 10 bases; junction bases left unmatched: 2. The CDR3 contains 12 residues, cysteine and phenylalanine counted. The only DNA kept is the CDR3, 36 bases in frame from the first base. Based on the germline V gene, the CDR1 and CDR2 sequences are SGHRS and YFSETQ. The collaborating institutions used their own protocols to collect whole blood in K2EDTA tubes. For TCRbeta analysis, collaborator samples were shipped as frozen whole blood, as isolated PBMCs, or as DNA extracted from either sample type. The immunoSEQ Assay, a bias-controlled multiplex PCR, was used to amplify TCRbeta CDR3 regions from genomic DNA. As for the authors' bioinformatics: Within the assay, amplification of reference gene primers was used to estimate how many nucleated cells each sample contained. To quantify the absolute abundance of each unique TCRbeta CDR3 rearrangement, sequence reads were collapsed and filtered. For each sample, productive Simpson clonality was calculated as the square root of Simpson's diversity index across productive rearrangements. Held by TCRdb, this immuneACCESS table contains in-frame sequences only and omits some clones. Under half of the omission traces to an unresolved V gene where checked; the cause of the rest is unknown. The D gene and trimming were derived from the DNA, and the V and J assignments and clone size from that table. This sample holds about 220,000 clones; about three quarters were observed only once. Around 7.7% of the sample rests with the top ten.

Material for sequencing was peripheral blood. Recombination connected TRBV5-1 to TRBJ2-1; a stretch of 8 junction bases matches TRBD1. The clonotype comes from a woman in her 70s with acute or convalescent COVID-19. The CDR3 loop reads CASSLGTGEQFF. Read as DNA, the sequence is TGCGCCAGCAGCTTAGGGACAGGCGAGCAGTTCTTC.